A single sample is the source of the 25 T cell receptor beta chains below, sequenced in a study of CD8 T cells in Susac syndrome. A quantity of roughly 0.5 to 1 ug RNA underwent reverse transcription using random hexamers. A single record per CDR3 protein comes from TCRdb applying MiXCR to the immunoSEQ multiplex PCR reads. The data show about 300,000 distinct CDR3 sequences, 92% seen once. Sequenced input: CD4+ T cells from PBMCs. The receptors here all came from a human donor with multiple sclerosis.

Details on this clonotype: This likely comes from a read error, as the CDR3 has no conserved phenylalanine or tryptophan at its end. Because the CDR3's place on the DNA is in doubt, the DNA is left out and the CDR3 is given as listed by TCRdb. The chain joins TRBV19 to TRBJ2-1; the D call TRBD1 from the table was never checked on the DNA. The CDR3 comprises 11 residues, both ends counted. Germline-derived CDR1 and CDR2 are LNHDA and SQIVND (reference sequence). The CDR3 loop is CASSITTGRHV.

The CDR3 bases are TGTGCCAGCAGCCCCCGGGGGGGGGTGAACACTGAAGCTTTCTTT. Its translation: CASSPRGGVNTEAFF. The V gene is TRBV12-3 or TRBV12-4, the J gene TRBJ1-1; D possibly corresponds to TRBD1 (5 bases). This CDR3 region has 15 residues. The germline V and J ends were trimmed by 6 bases and 0 bases, with 14 bases remaining between them.

The rearrangement links TRBV6-6 to TRBJ1-1; 7 nucleotides align to TRBD1. V was pared by 0 bases and J by 9 bases, with 13 bases of the junction left unmatched. This CDR3 is built from 16 residues. Germline V gives CDR1 MNHNY, CDR2 SVGAGI (reference sequence). The CDR3 is CASSYSTGSAAVQAFF. In DNA form, the CDR3 reads TGTGCCAGCAGTTACTCGACAGGGTCGGCGGCCGTTCAAGCTTTCTTT.

V usage is TRBV14 and J usage is TRBJ2-7, with D possibly matching TRBD2 (9 bases). The length of the CDR3 is 19 residues. The ends were cut back, 4 bases at V and 6 bases at J, with 31 bases in the middle. Per germline, CDR1 SGHDN and CDR2 FVKESK. CDR3 bases: TGTGCCAGCAGCCCCCGGACAGGGAGAGCTAGCGGGACCCCGGGCGAGCAGTACTTC. Residues: CASSPRTGRASGTPGEQYF.

J is TRBJ2-7 and V is TRBV10-2; perhaps TRBD2 as D (6 bases). The CDR3 is 13 residues long. Germline CDR1 WSHSY, CDR2 SAAADI. V lost 8 bases and J 3 bases, leaving 14 bases between the germline ends. As DNA, the CDR3 is TGCGCCAGCTCGCGGCTAGCGAGCTACGAGCAGTACTTC. It yields the protein CASSRLASYEQYF.

The rearrangement uses TRBV25-1 and TRBJ1-4; D gene unclear. The germline V gene has CDR1 MGHDK and CDR2 SYGVNS. The ends were cut back, 2 bases at V and 4 bases at J, with 17 bases in the middle. The CDR3 is 17 amino acids. CDR3 sequence reads: CASSEERTSSYNEKLFF. The CDR3 DNA follows: TGTGCCAGCAGTGAAGAACGGACCTCCTCTTATAATGAAAAACTGTTTTTT.

The chain couples TRBV12-3 or TRBV12-4 to TRBJ1-2, with TRBD1 identical over 7 bases. Trimming removed 6 bases from V and 4 bases from J; junction bases left unmatched: 8. The CDR3 runs to 14 residues. The CDR3 sequence is CASRSTGALYGYTF. CDR3 bases: TGTGCCAGCAGGTCAACAGGGGCCCTCTATGGCTACACCTTC.

The chain links TRBV12-3 or TRBV12-4 to TRBJ1-1; D uncertain. The V end was cut by 6 bases, the J end by 9 bases, with 8 bases between. The CDR3 has 10 residues. CDR3 region: CASSRQQAFF. DNA for the CDR3: TGTGCCAGCAGCAGGCAGCAAGCTTTCTTT.

The chain has TRBV5-1 and TRBJ1-4, with TRBD1 as a possible D gene (5 bases). The CDR3 is 14 amino acids. V lost 2 bases and J 6 bases, leaving 11 bases between the germline ends. Germline assignment: CDR1 SGHRS and CDR2 YFSETQ. The CDR3 DNA follows: TGCGCCAGCAGCTTTAGGGACGGAGATGAAAAACTGTTTTTT. This codes for CASSFRDGDEKLFF.

The chain employs TRBV20-1 and TRBJ1-1; no reliable D call. From germline, CDR1 is DFQATT and CDR2 SNEGSKA (reference sequence). The ends were cut back, 0 bases at V and 5 bases at J, with 13 bases in the middle. CDR3 size: 14 residues. The CDR3 nucleotides are TGCAGTGCTAGAGATGACCTCTTCCGGACTGAAGCTTTCTTT. This codes for CSARDDLFRTEAFF.

The rearrangement uses TRBV20-1 and TRBJ1-2; D ambiguous. The CDR3 consists of 12 residues. Trimming took 5 bases from V and 8 from J, leaving 15 bases between them. Looked up from germline, CDR1 is DFQATT and CDR2 is SNEGSKA (reference sequence). The CDR3 region has the DNA TGCAGTGCTCTAGGTCCGTCCGGAGGCTACACCTTC. This sequence encodes CSALGPSGGYTF.

This chain uses TRBV29-1 with TRBJ2-3; 7 bases match TRBD2. The CDR3 sequence is 17 residues long. V shed 3 bases, J shed 2 bases, and the junction held 14 bases outside the gene matches. The germline V gene has CDR1 SQVTM and CDR2 ANQGSEA. Here the CDR3 DNA reads TGCAGCGTTGAGGCGGGAGCGCGGGTTAGAGACACAGATACGCAGTATTTT. Translation gives CSVEAGARVRDTDTQYF.

CDR3 region: CASSLATGELFF. The DNA for the CDR3 is TGTGCCAGCAGTTTAGCCACCGGGGAGCTGTTTTTT. This rearrangement joins TRBV12-3 or TRBV12-4 to TRBJ2-2; D gene uncertain. The V end was cut by 0 bases, the J end by 4 bases, with 0 bases between. CDR3 size: 12 residues.

The rearrangement joins TRBV6-1 to TRBJ1-1; 7 positions agree with TRBD1. V gave up 4 bases and J gave up 4 bases; unmatched junction bases: 9. Germline V lookup: CDR1 MNHNS, CDR2 SASEGT. This CDR3 region has 15 residues. The CDR3 DNA is TGTGCCAGCAGTGGGCAGGGAGGGGGCGGCACTGAAGCTTTCTTT. Amino acids: CASSGQGGGGTEAFF.

The rearrangement links TRBV2 to TRBJ2-3; TRBD1 is a possible D gene (6 bases). CDR1 SNHLY and CDR2 FYNNEI come from the germline V gene. The CDR3 consists of 14 residues. Trimming stripped 11 bases from V and 2 bases from J, with 17 bases between. Here the CDR3 reads CAGKRDTSTDTQYF. The CDR3 nucleotides read TGTGCCGGAAAACGGGACACTTCCACAGATACGCAGTATTTT.

This clonotype was counted once. The chain recombines TRBV5-1 with TRBJ2-3; D possibly corresponds to TRBD2 (6 bases). The CDR3 sequence is 15 residues long. Deletions cut 8 bases from V and 0 bases from J, with 16 bases between. Germline V gives CDR1 SGHRS, CDR2 YFSETQ. The CDR3 DNA follows: TGCGCCAGTGGAGGTGGGAGGACTAGCACAGATACGCAGTATTTT. Its translation: CASGGGRTSTDTQYF.

This sequence joins TRBV19 and TRBJ2-1; D is perhaps TRBD1 or TRBD2 (5 bases each). The V gene lost 9 bases and the J gene lost 8 bases, with 17 bases spanning the gap. CDR1 LNHDA and CDR2 SQIVND come from the germline V gene (reference sequence). There are 13 residues in the CDR3. CDR3 loop: CASRLRRQYEQFF. The CDR3 DNA reads as TGTGCCAGCAGACTAAGAAGACAGTATGAGCAGTTCTTC.

The chain has TRBV5-1 and TRBJ2-7; D may match TRBD1 or TRBD2 (5 bases each). Deletions cut 3 bases from V and 0 bases from J, with 13 bases between. The germline V gene encodes CDR1 SGHRS and CDR2 YFSETQ. This CDR3 has 15 amino acids. The CDR3 DNA sequence: TGCGCCAGCAGCTCCGGGACCTTAAGCTCCTACGAGCAGTACTTC. Translating it yields CASSSGTLSSYEQYF. Full variable domain (rest looked up from reference TRBV5-1 and TRBJ2-7): KAGVTQTPRYLIKTRGQQVTLSCSPISGHRSVSWYQQTPGQGLQFLFEYFSETQRNKGNFPGRFSGRQFSNSRSEMNVSTLELGDSALYLCASSSGTLSSYEQYFGPGTRLTVT.

CDR3 sequence reads: CASSFGGGGGYGYTF. DNA of the CDR3: TGTGCCAGCTCCTTTGGGGGCGGGGGGGGCTATGGCTACACCTTC. The J gene is TRBJ1-2, the V gene TRBV12-3 or TRBV12-4, with D maybe TRBD1 (6 bases). The CDR3 sequence is 15 residues long. V lost 8 bases, J lost 4 bases, and 20 bases lay in between.

The chain carries TRBV20-1 and TRBJ1-1; 8 nucleotides line up with TRBD1. This CDR3 spans 15 amino acids. CDR1 DFQATT and CDR2 SNEGSKA come from the germline V gene (reference sequence). After removal of 2 bases from V and 3 bases from J, the junction contained 8 bases not matched to a gene. CDR3 sequence (DNA): TGCAGTGCTAGACCCCCCCAGGGGGCGGACACTGAAGCTTTCTTT. Translating it yields CSARPPQGADTEAFF.

In the case of this clonotype: The junction shows a germline mismatch at one end, possibly a read error. The rearrangement uses TRBV20-1 and TRBJ2-3, with D possibly being TRBD1 or TRBD2 (5 bases each). CDR3 length: 15 residues. Germline V gene lookup returns CDR1 DFQATT and CDR2 SNEGSKA (reference sequence). The CDR3 reads CSTRGGADSTDTQYF. The CDR3 bases are TGCAGTACTAGAGGTGGGGCAGATAGCACAGATACGCAGTATTTT.

Here the CDR3 reads CASSPVLGLAGYRFF. DNA for the CDR3: TGTGCCAGCAGTCCGGTCCTAGGGCTAGCGGGCTATCGGTTCTTC. This chain links TRBV6-2 or TRBV6-3 with TRBJ2-1; TRBD2 agrees at 8 bases. CDR3 size: 15 residues. Germline CDR1 MNHEY, CDR2 SVGEGT. After removal of 5 bases from V and 15 bases from J, the junction contained 18 bases not matched to a gene.

This clonotype was counted a single time. The CDR3 sequence is CASSLNRDRATSYEQYF. Written as DNA, the CDR3 is TGTGCCAGCAGCTTGAACCGTGACAGGGCAACATCCTACGAGCAGTACTTC. V gene TRBV7-8 combines with J gene TRBJ2-7; TRBD1 aligns across 7 bases. The CDR3 length is 17 residues. V trimming: 3 bases; J trimming: 1 base; junction bases outside the gene matches: 12. Germline V lookup: CDR1 SGHVS, CDR2 FQNEAQ.

The chain couples TRBV5-1 to TRBJ1-4; D possibly corresponds to TRBD1 (5 bases). With 2 bases removed from V and 4 bases from J, the gap between germline ends came to 9 bases. Per the germline V gene, CDR1 is SGHRS and CDR2 is YFSETQ. The CDR3 covers 14 residues. CDR3 loop: CASSLQTVNEKLFF. CDR3 DNA: TGCGCCAGCAGCTTACAGACAGTTAATGAAAAACTGTTTTTT.

The chain couples TRBV7-8 to TRBJ1-5; D unresolved. V gave up 1 base and J gave up 8 bases, with 15 bases separating them. CDR1 SGHVS and CDR2 FQNEAQ come from the germline V gene. The CDR3 runs to 15 residues. Here the CDR3 DNA reads TGTGCCAGCAGCTTAGAAACCGACACCCCCGAGCCCCAGCATTTT. The encoded protein is CASSLETDTPEPQHF.